The rows below give T cell receptor beta chains drawn from one sample of a study of shared clonotypes between healthy human individuals. Measured with immunoSEQ multiplex PCR; TCRdb has only the in-frame clones, and not every one. The sample lists roughly 320,000 clones, around 87% seen once, with 15% to 20% in the top ten. Sequences were obtained from memory CD8+ T cells sorted from blood. These receptors originate from a man aged 18 to 29 in good health. CDR3s include the opening cysteine and the closing phenylalanine or tryptophan. Fields, in order: clone size, J gene, V gene, D gene, CDR3 protein. D genes are given only for firm matches. Some rows mark clone size as missing; the rest say once, few, many or name a class of expanded clone.

>-|TRBJ2-7|TRBV29-1|-
CSGTDTSYEQYF
>-|TRBJ2-7|TRBV6-1|TRBD1
CASSDRDREFDEQYF
>-|TRBJ2-7|TRBV2|-
CASSYTGEQYF
>-|TRBJ1-5|TRBV4-1|-
CASSQVGEQPQHF
>-|TRBJ2-7|TRBV19|-
CASSIGAGSPYEQYF
>-|TRBJ2-5|TRBV7-9|-
CASSSSGGSVQETQYF
>-|TRBJ2-1|TRBV7-3|TRBD2
CASSLALAGSDEQFF
>-|TRBJ2-1|TRBV30|-
CAWSEIWEQFF
>-|TRBJ1-1|TRBV12-5|TRBD1
CASGLVEGANHTEAFF
>-|TRBJ1-5|TRBV29-1|TRBD1
CSAGQGYNQPQHF
>-|TRBJ2-7|TRBV5-6|-
CASSSTGYEQYF
>once|TRBJ2-3|TRBV19|TRBD2
CASTSLAGARTQYF
>-|TRBJ2-7|TRBV28|-
CASSPQGRDEQYF
>-|TRBJ1-1|TRBV6-5|-
CASSYSTGDRDYEAFF
>-|TRBJ2-1|TRBV5-6|-
CASSFEGQDFTYNEQFF
>-|TRBJ2-7|TRBV7-2|TRBD2
CASSLGTSGSSYEQYF
>-|TRBJ1-1|TRBV27|-
CASSLRSGGTEAFF
>-|TRBJ2-7|TRBV2|-
CASSERDISYEQYF
>-|TRBJ2-7|TRBV6-5|TRBD1
CASSLDRGREQYF
>-|TRBJ2-7|TRBV9|-
CASSATGASYEQYF
>-|TRBJ1-1|TRBV11-2|-
CASSFALRPEQGSNTEAFF
>-|TRBJ2-7|TRBV11-2|TRBD2
CASSYRRVPAGGPGNEQYF
>-|TRBJ2-1|TRBV9|TRBD1
CASSTNPGQGDNEQFF
>few|TRBJ1-1|TRBV7-9|TRBD1
CASSETGFEAFF
>-|TRBJ1-4|TRBV7-9|-
CASSLGRGNEKLFF
>once|TRBJ2-5|TRBV7-8|TRBD2
CASSSGLAGEETQYF
>once|TRBJ2-7|TRBV4-3|TRBD2
CASSQVAGVGEQYF
>-|TRBJ2-7|TRBV11-2|-
CASSLGQVYEQYF
>-|TRBJ2-7|TRBV7-9|-
CASSQGIGASYEQYF
>-|TRBJ1-4|TRBV7-9|-
CASSSPGPAKEKLFF
>-|TRBJ1-6|TRBV9|-
CASSVGGSYNSPLHF
>-|TRBJ2-3|TRBV13|TRBD2
CASSPKRESMTDTQYF
>-|TRBJ1-6|TRBV7-2|-
CASSLARSNSPLHF
>once|TRBJ2-3|TRBV9|-
CASSVGTGWGTDTQYF
>-|TRBJ2-3|TRBV11-2|-
CASSPPPGHTDTQYF
>once|TRBJ2-7|TRBV23-1|TRBD1
CASSQPGQTF
>-|TRBJ2-7|TRBV4-3|TRBD1
CASSHGTDLYEQYF
>-|TRBJ2-1|TRBV5-6|-
CASIIGGFFPFVYNEQFF
>once|TRBJ2-7|TRBV5-6|TRBD2
CASSQGLEVYEQYF
>-|TRBJ2-1|TRBV4-1|-
CASSQVPGSSYNEQFF
>-|TRBJ2-6|TRBV6-1|-
CASSEGGSGANVLTF
>-|TRBJ2-7|TRBV9|TRBD1
CASSVETGFAEQYF